A selection of T cell receptor beta chains follows, all from one sample in a study of T-cell memory formation after mild COVID-19. Using its own MiXCR run on the 5' RACE reads, TCRdb lists one record per CDR3 protein. The data hold about 150,000 distinct CDR3 sequences, with over 10% observed a single time. What was sequenced was PBMCs or a T cell subset sorted from them (not recorded which). The receptors were sampled from a man younger than 35 who had mild COVID-19 (a few samples of this study predate the infection). Cell type and time point are not known. CDR3s include the opening cysteine and the closing phenylalanine or tryptophan. Fields, in order: D gene, clone size, J gene, V gene, CDR3 DNA, CDR3 protein. A D gene is named only where the DNA matches it firmly. Size values are once, few and many counts, or a class for expanded clones, and some rows have none.

d_gene: TRBD1
abundance: NA
j_gene: TRBJ2-5
v_gene: TRBV15
CDR3nt: TGTGCCACCAGCAGAGATGACAGGGGTCAGACCCAGTACTTC
CDR3aa: CATSRDDRGQTQYF

d_gene: NA
abundance: NA
j_gene: TRBJ1-6
v_gene: TRBV4-3
CDR3nt: TGCGCCAGCAGCCTTGGACATCGGGGCTCCTATAATTCACCCCTCCACTTT
CDR3aa: CASSLGHRGSYNSPLHF

d_gene: NA
abundance: NA
j_gene: TRBJ1-2
v_gene: TRBV7-2
CDR3nt: TGTGCCAGCAGCCAAACCAGGAACTATGGCTACACCTTC
CDR3aa: CASSQTRNYGYTF

d_gene: NA
abundance: few
j_gene: TRBJ1-1
v_gene: TRBV6-4
CDR3nt: TGTGCCAGTTCGGCAGAGTTGAACACTGAAGCTTTCTTT
CDR3aa: CASSAELNTEAFF

d_gene: NA
abundance: NA
j_gene: TRBJ2-5
v_gene: TRBV7-9
CDR3nt: TGTGCCAGCAGTCGCAGACTTGATGAGGGCCAGTACTTC
CDR3aa: CASSRRLDEGQYF

d_gene: NA
abundance: few
j_gene: TRBJ1-1
v_gene: TRBV7-3
CDR3nt: TGTGCCAGCAGCGCGGCGGGACACACTGAAGCTTTCTTT
CDR3aa: CASSAAGHTEAFF

d_gene: NA
abundance: NA
j_gene: TRBJ1-2
v_gene: TRBV5-1
CDR3nt: TGCGCCAGCAGCTTGGACATCATTAGGGGCTACACCTTC
CDR3aa: CASSLDIIRGYTF

d_gene: NA
abundance: few
j_gene: TRBJ2-3
v_gene: TRBV4-3
CDR3nt: TGCGCCAGCAGCCAAGGGAACAGGGCGGGGGACGCGCAGTATTTT
CDR3aa: CASSQGNRAGDAQYF

d_gene: NA
abundance: NA
j_gene: TRBJ1-1
v_gene: TRBV5-8
CDR3nt: TGTGCCAGCAGCTTGCCCGGGGAAAAAAACACTGAAGCTTTCTTT
CDR3aa: CASSLPGEKNTEAFF

d_gene: NA
abundance: NA
j_gene: TRBJ2-4
v_gene: TRBV18
CDR3nt: TGTGCCAGCTCACCCCTGGGGGGCGGCGTCTCCAAAAACATTCAGTACTTC
CDR3aa: CASSPLGGGVSKNIQYF

d_gene: NA
abundance: few
j_gene: TRBJ1-2
v_gene: TRBV11-2
CDR3nt: TGTGCCAGCAGCTTAAATCTTAGGGATGGCTACACCTTC
CDR3aa: CASSLNLRDGYTF

d_gene: NA
abundance: NA
j_gene: TRBJ1-1
v_gene: TRBV6-5
CDR3nt: TGTGCCAGCAGTTATACAGGGCTGAACACTGAAGCTTTCTTT
CDR3aa: CASSYTGLNTEAFF

d_gene: NA
abundance: few
j_gene: TRBJ1-1
v_gene: TRBV7-2
CDR3nt: TGTGCCAGCACCTCGGGGAACACTGAAGCTTTCTTT
CDR3aa: CASTSGNTEAFF

d_gene: NA
abundance: NA
j_gene: TRBJ1-5
v_gene: TRBV24-1
CDR3nt: TGTGCCACCAGTGATTCGAGATGGCAGCCCCAGCATTTT
CDR3aa: CATSDSRWQPQHF

d_gene: NA
abundance: few
j_gene: TRBJ1-2
v_gene: TRBV21-1
CDR3nt: TGTGCCAGCAGCAAACCCTCCTTTATGGACTATGGCTACACCTTC
CDR3aa: CASSKPSFMDYGYTF

d_gene: TRBD2
abundance: NA
j_gene: TRBJ2-1
v_gene: TRBV28
CDR3nt: TGTGCCAGCAGTTTGTCACGGGGGGGTGAGCAGTTCTTC
CDR3aa: CASSLSRGGEQFF

d_gene: NA
abundance: NA
j_gene: TRBJ2-4
v_gene: TRBV27
CDR3nt: TGTGCCAGCAGTCCGAGCATGATGAGGAACATTCAGTACTTC
CDR3aa: CASSPSMMRNIQYF

d_gene: NA
abundance: NA
j_gene: TRBJ2-3
v_gene: TRBV20-1
CDR3nt: TGCAGTGCTAGAGGACGGTTAAGCACAGATACGCAGTATTTT
CDR3aa: CSARGRLSTDTQYF

d_gene: NA
abundance: NA
j_gene: TRBJ1-1
v_gene: TRBV4-1
CDR3nt: TGCGCCACGAAGCAGCGGGTGAACACTGAAGCTTTCTTT
CDR3aa: CATKQRVNTEAFF

d_gene: TRBD1
abundance: NA
j_gene: TRBJ2-5
v_gene: TRBV5-4
CDR3nt: TGTGCCAGCAGCAGCCGAGGGGGCTGGGAGACCCAGTACTTC
CDR3aa: CASSSRGGWETQYF

d_gene: TRBD2
abundance: few
j_gene: TRBJ2-3
v_gene: TRBV7-2
CDR3nt: TGTGCCAGCAGCTTAGGCCGGCTAGCGGGGGACCCAGATACGCAGTATTTT
CDR3aa: CASSLGRLAGDPDTQYF

d_gene: NA
abundance: few
j_gene: TRBJ2-6
v_gene: TRBV12-3/TRBV12-4
CDR3nt: TGTGCCAGCAGAGAGGACTCTGGGGCCAACGTCCTGACTTTC
CDR3aa: CASREDSGANVLTF

d_gene: NA
abundance: NA
j_gene: TRBJ2-1
v_gene: TRBV5-1
CDR3nt: TGCGCCAGCAGCTTGGGGACAGTAGACAATGAGCAGTTCTTC
CDR3aa: CASSLGTVDNEQFF

d_gene: NA
abundance: NA
j_gene: TRBJ2-2
v_gene: TRBV10-3
CDR3nt: TGTGCCATCAGTGAAGGGGGGCCCGGGGAGCTGTTTTTT
CDR3aa: CAISEGGPGELFF

d_gene: NA
abundance: few
j_gene: TRBJ2-1
v_gene: TRBV6-4
CDR3nt: TGTGCCAGCAGCTGGAGGACGGGGCCCCGTAATGAGCAGTTCTTC
CDR3aa: CASSWRTGPRNEQFF

d_gene: NA
abundance: NA
j_gene: TRBJ1-1
v_gene: TRBV9
CDR3nt: TGTGCCAGCAGCGTAAGGGGCCTGAACACTGAAGCTTTCTTT
CDR3aa: CASSVRGLNTEAFF

d_gene: NA
abundance: NA
j_gene: TRBJ2-5
v_gene: TRBV29-1
CDR3nt: TGCAGCGGTGGGGGGCGAGAGACCCAGTACTTC
CDR3aa: CSGGGRETQYF

d_gene: NA
abundance: few
j_gene: TRBJ2-7
v_gene: TRBV2
CDR3nt: TGTGCCAGCAGTAGACAGGATTCGGGCTACGAGCAGTACTTC
CDR3aa: CASSRQDSGYEQYF

d_gene: TRBD1
abundance: few
j_gene: TRBJ2-5
v_gene: TRBV18
CDR3nt: TGTGCCAGCTCATCCCTCACAGGGGGCCTCCGGGAGACCCAGTACTTC
CDR3aa: CASSSLTGGLRETQYF

d_gene: NA
abundance: few
j_gene: TRBJ2-3
v_gene: TRBV4-1
CDR3nt: TGCGCCAGCAGCCTCACGAGGGCGGCAGATACGCAGTATTTT
CDR3aa: CASSLTRAADTQYF

d_gene: NA
abundance: many
j_gene: TRBJ1-6
v_gene: TRBV10-3
CDR3nt: TGTGCCATCACGGGGGACTATAATTCACCCCTCCACTTT
CDR3aa: CAITGDYNSPLHF

d_gene: NA
abundance: few
j_gene: TRBJ2-4
v_gene: TRBV7-2
CDR3nt: TGTGCCAGCAGCTTAGTATGGGGTGGCAAAAACATTCAGTACTTC
CDR3aa: CASSLVWGGKNIQYF

d_gene: NA
abundance: NA
j_gene: TRBJ1-1
v_gene: TRBV19
CDR3nt: TGTGCCAGTAGTATCGGGACGGGAGCTTTCTTT
CDR3aa: CASSIGTGAFF

d_gene: TRBD2
abundance: NA
j_gene: TRBJ2-1
v_gene: TRBV3-1
CDR3nt: TGTGCCAGCAGCCAGTACGCGGGGGGGGCATACAATGAGCAGTTCTTC
CDR3aa: CASSQYAGGAYNEQFF

d_gene: NA
abundance: NA
j_gene: TRBJ2-3
v_gene: TRBV7-9
CDR3nt: TGTGCCAGCAGCTTGATAGGTGGCTATACGCAGTATTTT
CDR3aa: CASSLIGGYTQYF

d_gene: TRBD1
abundance: NA
j_gene: TRBJ1-3
v_gene: TRBV5-1
CDR3nt: TGCGCCAGCAGCTCCGGACAGGGGGTTGCAGGAAACACCATATATTTT
CDR3aa: CASSSGQGVAGNTIYF

d_gene: TRBD1
abundance: few
j_gene: TRBJ2-2
v_gene: TRBV3-1
CDR3nt: TGTGCCAGCAGCCAAGGACAGGGGAACACTGGGGAGCTGTTTTTT
CDR3aa: CASSQGQGNTGELFF

d_gene: TRBD2
abundance: NA
j_gene: TRBJ2-3
v_gene: TRBV7-2
CDR3nt: TGTGCCAGCAGCCCCGTAGCGGGGGGCACAGATACGCAGTATTTT
CDR3aa: CASSPVAGGTDTQYF

d_gene: NA
abundance: few
j_gene: TRBJ2-2
v_gene: TRBV2
CDR3nt: TGTGCCAGCAGTGAAGTTGCCCACACCGGGGAGCTGTTTTTT
CDR3aa: CASSEVAHTGELFF

d_gene: TRBD2
abundance: NA
j_gene: TRBJ2-7
v_gene: TRBV11-3
CDR3nt: TGTGCCAGCAGCTACACTAGCGGGGGCTACTACGAGCAGTACTTC
CDR3aa: CASSYTSGGYYEQYF

d_gene: NA
abundance: few
j_gene: TRBJ2-1
v_gene: TRBV6-2/TRBV6-3
CDR3nt: TGTGCCAGCAGTTTTGACTCGAGCTCCTACAATGAGCAGTTCTTC
CDR3aa: CASSFDSSSYNEQFF

d_gene: TRBD2
abundance: NA
j_gene: TRBJ2-2
v_gene: TRBV7-3
CDR3nt: TGTGCCAGCAGCCCCCCCGGGGGGATCAGCACCGGGGAGCTGTTTTTT
CDR3aa: CASSPPGGISTGELFF

d_gene: TRBD1
abundance: few
j_gene: TRBJ1-5
v_gene: TRBV4-1
CDR3nt: TGCGCCAGCAGCCATGACAGGGATCAGCCCCAGCATTTT
CDR3aa: CASSHDRDQPQHF

d_gene: NA
abundance: NA
j_gene: TRBJ1-6
v_gene: TRBV6-5
CDR3nt: TGTGCCAGCAATTTTGGGAGCTCCTATAATTCACCCCTCCACTTT
CDR3aa: CASNFGSSYNSPLHF

d_gene: NA
abundance: few
j_gene: TRBJ2-1
v_gene: TRBV3-1
CDR3nt: TGTGCCAGCAGCCTCCAGGGGCTCCTTCGTCCGTTCTTC
CDR3aa: CASSLQGLLRPFF

d_gene: NA
abundance: few
j_gene: TRBJ1-1
v_gene: TRBV29-1
CDR3nt: TGCAGCGTTGTTTTGAGACGGGCGAACACTGAAGCTTTCTTT
CDR3aa: CSVVLRRANTEAFF

d_gene: NA
abundance: NA
j_gene: TRBJ1-1
v_gene: TRBV7-2
CDR3nt: TGTGCCAGCAGCTTAGTAGCAGGGCTGGGCACTGAAGCTTTCTTT
CDR3aa: CASSLVAGLGTEAFF

d_gene: TRBD1
abundance: few
j_gene: TRBJ2-3
v_gene: TRBV7-9
CDR3nt: TGTGCCAGCAGCTCGGGACCGGGGCGAACAGGGGACGATACGCAGTATTTT
CDR3aa: CASSSGPGRTGDDTQYF

d_gene: NA
abundance: few
j_gene: TRBJ2-3
v_gene: TRBV20-1
CDR3nt: TGCAGTGCTAGAGCTGGCCGGGGGAGTGCAGATACGCAGTATTTT
CDR3aa: CSARAGRGSADTQYF

d_gene: NA
abundance: NA
j_gene: TRBJ2-1
v_gene: TRBV23-1
CDR3nt: TGCGCCAGCATTCCTTCGGGGAACAATGAGCAGTTCTTC
CDR3aa: CASIPSGNNEQFF

d_gene: TRBD2
abundance: NA
j_gene: TRBJ2-3
v_gene: TRBV7-9
CDR3nt: TGTGCCAGCAGCCTTGGGAGCGGGGGGGCCCCAGATACGCAGTATTTT
CDR3aa: CASSLGSGGAPDTQYF

d_gene: NA
abundance: few
j_gene: TRBJ2-4
v_gene: TRBV10-3
CDR3nt: TGTGCCATCAGTCCCCGGGAACAAAACATTCAGTACTTC
CDR3aa: CAISPREQNIQYF

d_gene: NA
abundance: NA
j_gene: TRBJ1-6
v_gene: TRBV7-3
CDR3nt: TGTGCCAGCAGCTCCCTCAGAGATTCACCCCTCCACTTT
CDR3aa: CASSSLRDSPLHF

d_gene: NA
abundance: NA
j_gene: TRBJ2-2
v_gene: TRBV20-1
CDR3nt: TGCAGTGCCCCCCTACAGGGGAGGACCGGGGAGCTGTTTTTT
CDR3aa: CSAPLQGRTGELFF

d_gene: NA
abundance: few
j_gene: TRBJ2-3
v_gene: TRBV7-2
CDR3nt: TGTGCCAGCAGCTCTCGACTAGGTACGCAGTATTTT
CDR3aa: CASSSRLGTQYF